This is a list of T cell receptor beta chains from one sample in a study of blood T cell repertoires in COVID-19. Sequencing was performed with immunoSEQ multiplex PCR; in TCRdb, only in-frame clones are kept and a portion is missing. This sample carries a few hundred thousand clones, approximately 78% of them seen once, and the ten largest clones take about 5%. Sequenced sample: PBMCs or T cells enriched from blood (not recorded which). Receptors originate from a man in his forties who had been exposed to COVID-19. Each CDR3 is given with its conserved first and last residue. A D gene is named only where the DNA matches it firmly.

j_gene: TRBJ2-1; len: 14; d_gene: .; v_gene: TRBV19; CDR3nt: TGTGCCAGTAGCAACCGGGACATACCGGCCGAGCAGTTCTTC; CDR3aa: CASSNRDIPAEQFF
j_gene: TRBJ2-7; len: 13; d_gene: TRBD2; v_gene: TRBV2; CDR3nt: TGTGCCAGCAGTGGTCAGGCTAGCGGGAAGGAGTACTTC; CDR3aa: CASSGQASGKEYF
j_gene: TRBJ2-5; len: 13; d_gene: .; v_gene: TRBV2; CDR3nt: TGTGCCAGCAATTTCGGGAGCGGAAAGACCCAGTACTTC; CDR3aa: CASNFGSGKTQYF
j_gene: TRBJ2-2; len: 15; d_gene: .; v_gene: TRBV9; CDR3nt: TGTGCCAGCAGTCGAAATTTCGCGGACACCGGGGAGCTGTTTTTT; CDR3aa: CASSRNFADTGELFF
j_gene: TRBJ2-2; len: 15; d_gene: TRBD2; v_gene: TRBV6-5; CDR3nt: TGTGCCACGAGACTCGGGACTACGGAATCCGGGGAGCTGTTTTTT; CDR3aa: CATRLGTTESGELFF
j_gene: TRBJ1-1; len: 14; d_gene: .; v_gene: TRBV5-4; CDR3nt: TGTGCCAGCAGCTTCGGGGGAGCGGGCACTGAAGCTTTCTTT; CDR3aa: CASSFGGAGTEAFF
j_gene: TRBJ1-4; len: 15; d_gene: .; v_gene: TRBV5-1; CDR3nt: TGCGCCAGCAGTCCCGGATGGGGGGAATTAGAAAAACTGTTTTTT; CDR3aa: CASSPGWGELEKLFF
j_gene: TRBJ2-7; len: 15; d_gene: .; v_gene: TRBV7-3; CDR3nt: TGTGCCAGCAGCTTAACGCAGGGGACGACCTACGAGCAGTACTTC; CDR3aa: CASSLTQGTTYEQYF
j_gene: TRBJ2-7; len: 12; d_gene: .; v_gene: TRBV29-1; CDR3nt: TGCAGCGTTGAAGCTCAGGGGCGGGAGCAGTACTTC; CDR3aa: CSVEAQGREQYF
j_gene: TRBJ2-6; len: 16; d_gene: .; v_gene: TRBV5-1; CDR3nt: TGCGCCAGCAGCCTGGTTGGGAGCTCTGGGGCCAACGTCCTGACTTTC; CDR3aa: CASSLVGSSGANVLTF
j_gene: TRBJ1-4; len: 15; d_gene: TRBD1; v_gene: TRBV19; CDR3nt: TGTGCCACCTGGGACAGGGGACCAACTAATGAAAAACTGTTTTTT; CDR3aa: CATWDRGPTNEKLFF
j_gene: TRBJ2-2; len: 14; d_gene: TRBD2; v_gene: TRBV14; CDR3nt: TGTGCCAGCAGCCAAGAAAGCGGGAGCGGGGAGCTGTTTTTT; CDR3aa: CASSQESGSGELFF
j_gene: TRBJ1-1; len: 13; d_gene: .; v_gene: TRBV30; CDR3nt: TGTGCCTGGAGGAGGCAGTCTGCCACTGAAGCTTTCTTT; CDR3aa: CAWRRQSATEAFF
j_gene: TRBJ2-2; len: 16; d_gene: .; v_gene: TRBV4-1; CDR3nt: TGCGCCAGCAGCCCCCTAGGGGGAAAGAACACCGGGGAGCTGTTTTTT; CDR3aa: CASSPLGGKNTGELFF
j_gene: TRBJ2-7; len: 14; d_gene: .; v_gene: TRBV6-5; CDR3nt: TGTGCCAGCAGTAGACACACGAGCTCCTACGAGCAGTACTTC; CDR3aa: CASSRHTSSYEQYF
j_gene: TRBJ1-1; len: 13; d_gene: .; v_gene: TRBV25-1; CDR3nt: TGTGCCAGCAGTGAACCGGGTCTGGCTGAAGCTTTCTTT; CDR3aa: CASSEPGLAEAFF
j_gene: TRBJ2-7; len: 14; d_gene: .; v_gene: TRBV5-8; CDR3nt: TGTGCCAGCAGCTTGGTAGCGCCCCCCAACGAGCAGTACTTC; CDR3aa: CASSLVAPPNEQYF
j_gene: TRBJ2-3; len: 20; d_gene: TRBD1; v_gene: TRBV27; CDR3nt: TGTGCCAGCAGTTTACGCCAGGACAGGGTGGGTCATTCCCGATACCATACGCAGTATTTT; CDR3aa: CASSLRQDRVGHSRYHTQYF
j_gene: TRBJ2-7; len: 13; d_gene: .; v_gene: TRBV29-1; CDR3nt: TGCAGCGTCCGAAGGGGGGGGGTCGGCGAGCAGTACTTC; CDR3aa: CSVRRGGVGEQYF
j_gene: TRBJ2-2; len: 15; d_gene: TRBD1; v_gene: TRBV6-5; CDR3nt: TGTGCCAGCAACGGACAGGGAGTTATCACCGGGGAGCTGTTTTTT; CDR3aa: CASNGQGVITGELFF
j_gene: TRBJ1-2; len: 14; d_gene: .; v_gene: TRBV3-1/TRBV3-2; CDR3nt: TGTGCCAGCAGCCCCTCGTTAGCTAACTATGGCTACACCTTC; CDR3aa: CASSPSLANYGYTF
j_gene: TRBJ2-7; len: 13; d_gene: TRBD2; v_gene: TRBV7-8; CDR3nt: TGTGCCAGCAGCTTCCAGCGGGAGTATGAGCAGTACTTC; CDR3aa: CASSFQREYEQYF
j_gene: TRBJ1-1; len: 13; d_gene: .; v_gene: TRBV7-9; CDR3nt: TGTGCCAGCAGCCTCCTCGTAGACACTGAAGCTTTCTTT; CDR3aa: CASSLLVDTEAFF
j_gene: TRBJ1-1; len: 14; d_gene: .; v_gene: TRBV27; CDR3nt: TGTGCCAGCAGTTTAAGCGGTGGGACACTCGAAGCTTTCTTT; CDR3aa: CASSLSGGTLEAFF
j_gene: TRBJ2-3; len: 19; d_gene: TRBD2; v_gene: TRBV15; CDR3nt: TGTGCCACCCGGCCCCTGGGGGGCCTGAGCGGGAGGATCACAGATACGCAGTATTTT; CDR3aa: CATRPLGGLSGRITDTQYF
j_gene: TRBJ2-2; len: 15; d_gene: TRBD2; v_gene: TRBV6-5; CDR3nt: TGTGCCAGCGGGGGGGAGCTAGGAGTATCCGGGGAGCTGTTTTTT; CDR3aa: CASGGELGVSGELFF
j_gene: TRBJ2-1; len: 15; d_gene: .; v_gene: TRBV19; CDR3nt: TGTGCCAGTATTAGTTTTGGGGGGACCCCGAGGGAGCAGTTCTTC; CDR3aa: CASISFGGTPREQFF
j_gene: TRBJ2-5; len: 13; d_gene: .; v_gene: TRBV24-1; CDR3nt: TGTGCCACAGCCGCCTCGGGTTTAGAGACCCAGTACTTC; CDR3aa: CATAASGLETQYF
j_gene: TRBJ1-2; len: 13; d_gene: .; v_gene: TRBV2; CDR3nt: TGTGCCAGCCACGTGTCCCGGAACTATGGCTACACCTTC; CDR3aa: CASHVSRNYGYTF